This entry lists 27 T cell receptor beta chains sequenced from one sample in a study of graft-versus-host responses after intestinal transplantation. Plated together were roughly 200,000 CFSE-labeled responder cells and roughly 200,000 irradiated, violet-dye-labeled stimulator cells. TCRdb's table, derived via immunoSEQ multiplex PCR, lists solely in-frame clones and lacks some. The sample consists of under 15,000 clones, about 30% of them appearing once. This specimen consisted of alloreactive CD8+ T cells from a mixed lymphocyte reaction culture, obtained before intestinal transplant. Subset defined: CFSE-low proliferating T cells sorted from roughly six-day pre-transplant mixed lymphocyte reaction (GvH or HvG direction). Receptor source: a human patient who received an intestinal transplant.

The rearrangement links TRBV29-1 to TRBJ2-1; the match to TRBD2 covers 12 bases. CDR1 and CDR2 (germline): SQVTM, ANQGSEA. CDR3 size: 15 residues. J gave up 9 bases and V 0 bases, and 6 bases lay outside the gene matches. In DNA form, the CDR3 reads TGCAGCGTTGAAGATGGACTAGCGGGAAGGGTTGAGCAGTTCTTC. Translating gives CSVEDGLAGRVEQFF.

Judged by abundance, this clone is medium-sized. CDR3 sequence: CASSLGTFNTEAFF. DNA of the CDR3: TGTGCCAGCAGTTTAGGAACTTTTAACACTGAAGCTTTCTTT. The chain carries TRBV28 and TRBJ1-1; unclear D gene. Germline values: CDR1 MDHEN, CDR2 SYDVKM. This CDR3 region has 14 residues. V was clipped by 2 bases and J by 2 bases, with 9 bases between them.

The CDR3 coding sequence is TGCGCCAGCAGCCACCCCGCGCTAGGGAACTATGGCTACACCTTC. Translated: CASSHPALGNYGYTF. The gene calls are TRBV4-1 and TRBJ1-2; D is unresolved. Germline loops: CDR1 MGHRA, CDR2 YSYEKL. The length of the CDR3 is 15 residues. Trimming shortened V by 3 bases and J by 2 bases, and 13 bases separated the two germline ends.

The rearrangement joins TRBV7-2 to TRBJ2-2, with 10 bases identical to TRBD2. Germline loops: CDR1 SGHTA, CDR2 FQGNSA. The CDR3 is 15 residues long. Trimming removed 2 bases from V and 10 bases from J; junction bases left unmatched: 7. The CDR3 DNA reads as TGTGCCAGCAGCTTACTAGCGGGAGTACTTCAGGAGCTGTTTTTT. It codes for CASSLLAGVLQELFF.

By share, this clone counts as medium-sized. This chain joins TRBV19 and TRBJ2-1, with 13 positions matching TRBD2. Germline values: CDR1 LNHDA, CDR2 SQIVND (reference sequence). The CDR3 contains 17 residues. After removal of 5 bases from V and 0 bases from J, the junction contained 4 bases not matched to a gene. The CDR3 nucleotides read TGTGCCAGTAGTGCCACTAGCGGGGGGGCCTCCTACAATGAGCAGTTCTTC. Protein sequence: CASSATSGGASYNEQFF.

In this sample, this clone is medium-sized (0.01 to 0.1%). The rearrangement links TRBV10-1 to TRBJ1-1, with TRBD1 as a possible D gene (5 bases). V shed 5 bases and J shed 6 bases, with 25 bases lying between them. This CDR3 is 17 amino acids long. Germline values: CDR1 WNHNN, CDR2 SYGVQD (reference sequence). The CDR3 here is CASSPGPSLRDSPEAFF. Here the CDR3 DNA reads TGCGCCAGCAGTCCGGGACCTTCACTAAGGGATTCCCCTGAAGCTTTCTTT.

This sequence joins TRBV4-1 and TRBJ2-7; 10 nucleotides match TRBD1. Looked up from germline, CDR1 is MGHRA and CDR2 is YSYEKL. CDR3 size: 16 residues. The ends lost 1 base at V and 5 bases at J; junction bases unmatched: 8. CDR3 loop: CASSQGVGQGNHEQYF. Here the CDR3 DNA reads TGCGCCAGCAGCCAAGGAGTGGGACAGGGGAACCACGAGCAGTACTTC.

The V gene is TRBV4-2, the J gene TRBJ1-5, with 10 nucleotides matching TRBD1. CDR1 LGHNA and CDR2 YNFKEQ come from the germline V gene. J lost 0 bases, V lost 3 bases, and 2 bases had no gene match. CDR3 size: 16 residues. CDR3 residues: CASSQGTGVSNQPQHF. The CDR3 coding sequence is TGTGCCAGCAGCCAGGGGACAGGGGTTAGCAATCAGCCCCAGCATTTT.

This clone was seen a few times. The chain carries TRBV9 and TRBJ2-7; D is possibly TRBD2 (6 bases). The germline CDR1 and CDR2 sequences are SGDLS and YYNGEE. This CDR3 comprises 13 residues. The ends were cut back, 0 bases at V and 5 bases at J, with 9 bases in the middle. CDR3 residues: CASSVGGGNEQYF. The CDR3, as DNA: TGTGCCAGCAGCGTAGGAGGAGGGAACGAGCAGTACTTC.

This clone was picked up a small number of times. The V and J genes are TRBV6-5 and TRBJ1-1; the D is unclear. The CDR3 runs to 12 residues. Trimming removed 5 bases at V and 7 bases at J, with 11 bases between. Germline lookup yields CDR1 MNHEY and CDR2 SVGAGI. CDR3 DNA sequence: TGTGCCAGCAGTCCAACACCAGATGAAGCTTTCTTT. It encodes CASSPTPDEAFF.

The J gene is TRBJ2-5, the V gene TRBV5-8; tentative D call: TRBD2 (5 bases). Trimming shortened V by 5 bases and J by 5 bases, and 19 bases separated the two germline ends. Germline V gives CDR1 SGHTS, CDR2 YDEGEE. The CDR3 runs to 15 residues. In nucleotides, the CDR3 is TGTGCCAGCAGTCCTGATGTTCACCCGGGGGAGACCCAGTACTTC. It encodes CASSPDVHPGETQYF.

The chain is built from TRBV28 and TRBJ2-7; weak D call: TRBD2 (5 bases). V gave up 4 bases and J gave up 3 bases, with 19 bases separating them. CDR1 and CDR2 (germline): MDHEN, SYDVKM. The CDR3 consists of 16 residues. The DNA for the CDR3 is TGTGCCAGCAGTTACCGCCTAGCAGTAGGTCTCTACGAGCAGTACTTC. Translated: CASSYRLAVGLYEQYF.

The chain uses TRBV5-4 and TRBJ2-1; possible D gene TRBD2, 5 bases. The V end was cut by 1 base, the J end by 7 bases, with 15 bases between. Germline lookup yields CDR1 SGHNT and CDR2 YYREEE (reference sequence). There are 15 residues in the CDR3. The CDR3 bases are TGTGCCAGCAGCTTGTGGTCGGAGTCGGGGAATGAGCAGTTCTTC. As protein: CASSLWSESGNEQFF.

Relative to its sample, this clone is medium-sized. J is TRBJ2-7 and V is TRBV6-6; 7 bases map to TRBD1. The CDR3 sequence is 15 residues long. The germline CDR1 and CDR2 sequences are MNHNY and SVGAGI (reference sequence). V gave up 5 bases and J gave up 0 bases; unmatched junction bases: 7. The CDR3 loop is CASSRDRFFSYEQYF. CDR3 DNA sequence: TGTGCCAGCAGTCGGGACAGATTCTTCTCCTACGAGCAGTACTTC.

The genes are TRBV28 and TRBJ2-7, with 14 bases lining up with TRBD2. J was trimmed by 5 bases and V by 3 bases; bases with no gene match: 6. CDR3 length: 16 amino acids. Germline V gives CDR1 MDHEN, CDR2 SYDVKM. The CDR3 protein is CASSFQTSGRDHEQYF. For the CDR3, the DNA is TGTGCCAGCAGTTTCCAGACTAGCGGGAGGGACCACGAGCAGTACTTC.

This sequence joins TRBV29-1 and TRBJ1-2; 8 positions agree with TRBD1. CDR3 size: 13 residues. Germline V lookup: CDR1 SQVTM, CDR2 ANQGSEA. V trimming: 5 bases; J trimming: 5 bases; junction bases outside the gene matches: 7. The CDR3 region is CSVMTGEEYGYTF. The CDR3 DNA reads TGCAGCGTTATGACAGGGGAGGAGTATGGCTACACCTTC.

This clone was counted only a few times. The rearrangement joins TRBV6-1 to TRBJ1-2, with D unresolved. Germline V gives CDR1 MNHNS, CDR2 SASEGT. Trimming removed 5 bases from V and 9 bases from J, with 16 bases in between. There are 13 residues in the CDR3. This CDR3 is CASSFGSRDCYTF. The CDR3 coding sequence is TGTGCCAGCAGTTTCGGGTCGAGGGATTGCTACACCTTC.

This clone has more than one count but fewer than ten. The chain has TRBV6-5 and TRBJ1-2; a weak D match, TRBD1 (5 bases). Germline lookup yields CDR1 MNHEY and CDR2 SVGAGI. This CDR3 has 14 amino acids. Trimming took off 4 bases at V and 5 bases at J, with 14 bases between the two ends. This CDR3 reads CASSLSMGQYGYTF. In DNA, the CDR3 is TGTGCCAGCAGTTTATCGATGGGGCAGTATGGCTACACCTTC.

The J gene is TRBJ2-7, the V gene TRBV5-6; the D gene is possibly TRBD2 (5 bases). There are 13 residues in the CDR3. V lost 0 bases and J 5 bases, leaving 9 bases between the germline ends. Germline CDR1 reads SGHDT; CDR2 reads YYEEEE. The CDR3 is CASSLARGNEQYF. CDR3 DNA sequence: TGTGCCAGCAGCTTGGCCAGAGGGAACGAGCAGTACTTC.

About this clone itself: The junction does not match germline at one end; this may be a read error. The chain couples TRBV10-3 to TRBJ1-2; TRBD1 matches at 9 bases. In germline, CDR1 is ENHRY, CDR2 SYGVKD. The CDR3 consists of 14 residues. The CDR3 sequence: CASSYYGQGYGYTF. CDR3 nucleotide sequence: TGTGCCAGCAGTTACTACGGACAGGGGTATGGCTACACCTTC.

This clone is judged medium-sized. The chain recombines TRBV2 with TRBJ2-3, with D maybe TRBD2 (6 bases). This CDR3 has 16 amino acids. V lost 4 bases and J lost 1, with 15 bases in between. Germline V gene lookup returns CDR1 SNHLY and CDR2 FYNNEI. CDR3 nucleotides: TGTGCCAGCAGTGTTGCTGTAGCGGCGGGCACAGATACGCAGTATTTT. It encodes CASSVAVAAGTDTQYF.

The J gene is TRBJ2-5, the V gene TRBV21-1; the table names TRBD1, a call not compared with the DNA. TRBV21-1 is listed as a pseudogene. The CDR3 consists of 15 residues. The DNA of the CDR3 is TGTGCCAGCAGCACCCAGGGACAGGGGAGAGAGACCCAGTACTTC. It yields the protein CASSTQGQGRETQYF.

CDR3 region: CASSRWTSGSYEQYF. The CDR3 DNA reads TGCGCCAGCAGCCGATGGACTAGCGGGTCCTACGAGCAGTACTTC. V gene TRBV4-1 combines with J gene TRBJ2-7, with TRBD2 identical over 11 bases. V lost 4 bases, J lost 1 base, and 3 bases stayed unmatched. Germline CDR1 and CDR2: MGHRA and YSYEKL. The CDR3 extends over 15 amino acids.

Comment on this clone: The DNA is omitted, as the CDR3 cannot be located on it reliably, and the CDR3 follows TCRdb's listing. This chain connects TRBV27 to TRBJ2-5; the table's D gene call, TRBD1, was not cross checked with the DNA. Germline-derived CDR1 and CDR2 are MNHEY and SMNVEV (reference sequence). The CDR3 sequence runs 14 residues, both termini included. The CDR3: CASSFGPGGYEQYF.

This clone showed up just a few times. The chain is built from TRBV4-1 and TRBJ2-7; D perhaps matches TRBD1 (6 bases). Germline CDR1 and CDR2: MGHRA and YSYEKL. The CDR3 runs 14 residues. The V and J ends lost 2 bases and 5 bases respectively, with 13 bases between them. CDR3 loop: CASSQSMGADEQYF. The CDR3 region has the DNA TGCGCCAGCAGCCAAAGTATGGGGGCCGACGAGCAGTACTTC.

This clone is deemed medium-sized. The chain carries TRBV4-1 and TRBJ2-7; tentative D call: TRBD2 (5 bases). This CDR3 is 13 amino acids long. Per the germline V gene, CDR1 is MGHRA and CDR2 is YSYEKL. V dropped 4 bases and J dropped 1 base, with 8 bases sitting between them. The CDR3 coding sequence is TGCGCCAGCAGCCTTAGACTATCCTACGAGCAGTACTTC. Amino acid sequence: CASSLRLSYEQYF.

This clone came up a few times. V usage is TRBV6-1 and J usage is TRBJ2-7; 8 nucleotides align to TRBD2. The CDR3 contains 15 residues. Trimming took 6 bases from V and 0 from J; bases not matched to a gene: 7. CDR1 MNHNS and CDR2 SASEGT come from the germline V gene. The CDR3 bases are TGTGCCAGCAGACCCCTTAGCGGGGCCTCCTACGAGCAGTACTTC. It codes for CASRPLSGASYEQYF.